This T cell receptor beta chain emerged from a study of PD-1 blockade in classical Hodgkin lymphoma. The patients all showed relapse after autologous stem cell transplantation, while their brentuximab vedotin exposure varied. Produced via immunoSEQ multiplex PCR; TCRdb's table is partial and in-frame only. The sample shows under 40,000 clones, 82% of them seen only once. The V gene's germline CDR1 is SGHKS and CDR2 YYEKEE (reference sequence). CDR3 length equals 16 residues. The V and J ends lost 4 bases and 2 bases, in that order; junction bases with no gene match: 8. Sequencing was performed on peripheral blood mononuclear cells (PBMCs), taken at baseline. The V call is TRBV5-5, the J call TRBJ2-2; TRBD2 agrees at 7 bases. The receptor was isolated from a human donor with classical Hodgkin lymphoma. CDR3 DNA sequence: TGTGCCAGCAGCACCGTGGGCGGGAGAAACACCGGGGAGCTGTTTTTT. It is translated as CASSTVGGRNTGELFF. The full variable domain, completed using reference TRBV5-5 and TRBJ2-2, is DAGVTQSPTHLIKTRGQQVTLRCSPISGHKSVSWYQQVLGQGPQFIFQYYEKEERGRGNFPDRFSARQFPNYSSELNVNALLLGDSALYLCASSTVGGRNTGELFFGEGSRLTVL.